Detailed here is one T cell receptor (beta chain). The CDR3 length is 10 residues. The V end was cut by 8 bases, the J end by 8 bases, with 8 bases between. The V gene's germline CDR1 is LNHDA and CDR2 SQIVND (reference sequence). This sample is part of a study of blood T cell repertoires in COVID-19. About the study: PBMCs, B-cell-depleted T cells, or T cells provided the cDNA or gDNA that made up the material.

Produced via immunoSEQ multiplex PCR; TCRdb's table is partial and in-frame only. The table shows about 200,000 clones, with over 75% occurring only once. This receptor was taken from a human donor with active or convalescent COVID-19. The donor label of this sample is uncertain. This chain uses TRBV19 with TRBJ2-3, with D possibly matching TRBD1 (5 bases). The sample was peripheral blood. The DNA for the CDR3 is TGTGCCAGTGGACATAGTACGCAGTATTTT. It encodes CASGHSTQYF. Using reference TRBV19 and TRBJ2-3 for the parts outside the CDR3, the full variable domain is DGGITQSPKYLFRKEGQNVTLSCEQNLNHDAMYWYRQDPGQGLRLIYYSQIVNDFQKGDIAEGYSVSREKKESFPLTVTSAQKNPTAFYLCASGHSTQYFGPGTRLTVL.